The sequence of this TCR beta chain was determined in a study of blood T cell repertoires in COVID-19. Overall study context: COVID-19 samples, acute and convalescent, were from the United States, Italy and Spain. Sources were T cells, B-cell-depleted T cells, or PBMCs; the material itself was cDNA or gDNA.

Using immunoSEQ multiplex PCR, the repertoire was profiled, and TCRdb retains in-frame clones only, with some absent. The sample has around 280,000 clones, roughly 90% seen once; the top ten hold 11%. The V end was cut by 1 base, the J end by 6 bases, with 10 bases between. This CDR3 is 13 amino acids long. CDR1 is GTSNPN, CDR2 SVGIG, per germline (reference sequence). Seattle-derived patients entered the study during active infection and were followed longitudinally. The sequencing input was peripheral blood. This sequence was found in a woman in her twenties or thirties with COVID-19, enrolled during active disease. The chain carries TRBV30 and TRBJ2-1; D might be TRBD1 (6 bases). Written as DNA, the CDR3 is TGTGCCTGGAGTGGGACAGTCGCCAATGAGCAGTTCTTC. It is translated as CAWSGTVANEQFF.